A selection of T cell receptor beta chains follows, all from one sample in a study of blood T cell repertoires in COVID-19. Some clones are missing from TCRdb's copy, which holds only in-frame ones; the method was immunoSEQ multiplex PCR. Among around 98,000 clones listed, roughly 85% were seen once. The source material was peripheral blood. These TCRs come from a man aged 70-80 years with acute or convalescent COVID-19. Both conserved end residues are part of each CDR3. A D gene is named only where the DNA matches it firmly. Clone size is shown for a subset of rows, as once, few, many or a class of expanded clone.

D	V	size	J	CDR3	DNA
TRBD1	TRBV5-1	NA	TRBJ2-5	CASSLLTGLETQYF	TGCGCCAGCAGCTTACTGACAGGGTTAGAGACCCAGTACTTC
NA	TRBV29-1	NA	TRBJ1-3	CSAVPFSGNTIYF	TGCAGCGCGGTCCCGTTTTCTGGAAACACCATATATTTT
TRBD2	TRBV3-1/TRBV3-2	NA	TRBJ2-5	CASSQMLGGETQYF	TGTGCCAGCAGCCAAATGTTGGGAGGGGAGACCCAGTACTTC
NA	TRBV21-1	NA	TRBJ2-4	CASSKILDRRGPGDIQYF	TGTGCCAGCAGCAAAATCCTAGACCGGCGGGGGCCTGGGGACATTCAGTACTTC
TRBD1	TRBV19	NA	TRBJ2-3	CASSFGQGEADTQYF	TGTGCCAGTAGTTTTGGACAGGGAGAGGCAGATACGCAGTATTTT
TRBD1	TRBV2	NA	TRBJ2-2	CASRAGQGLTGELFF	TGTGCCAGCAGGGCCGGACAGGGGTTAACCGGGGAGCTGTTTTTT
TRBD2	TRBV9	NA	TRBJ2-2	CASSEGGGMNTGELFF	TGTGCCAGCAGCGAAGGCGGGGGGATGAACACCGGGGAGCTGTTTTTT
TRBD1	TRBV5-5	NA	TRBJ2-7	CASRLVERTGGRNEQYF	TGTGCCAGCAGACTTGTGGAACGGACAGGGGGCAGAAACGAGCAGTACTTC
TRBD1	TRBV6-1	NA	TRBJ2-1	CASSERDSYNEQFF	TGTGCCAGCAGTGAAAGGGACAGCTACAATGAGCAGTTCTTC
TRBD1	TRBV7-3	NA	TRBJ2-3	CASSLSDRADTQYF	TGTGCCAGCAGCTTATCCGACAGGGCGGATACGCAGTATTTT
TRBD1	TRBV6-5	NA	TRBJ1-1	CASSSGGQMNTEAFF	TGTGCCAGCAGTTCTGGGGGACAGATGAACACTGAAGCTTTCTTT
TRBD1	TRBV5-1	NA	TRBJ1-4	CASSLGTGNEKLFF	TGCGCCAGCAGCTTGGGGACAGGGAATGAAAAACTGTTTTTT
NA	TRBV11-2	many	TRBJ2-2	CASSHPPGEDTGELFF	TGTGCCAGCAGCCATCCCCCAGGGGAAGACACCGGGGAGCTGTTTTTT
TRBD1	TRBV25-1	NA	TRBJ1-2	CASSESPTGGRYGYTF	TGTGCCAGCAGTGAATCTCCCACAGGGGGGAGGTATGGCTACACCTTC
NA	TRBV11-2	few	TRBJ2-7	CASSLQPATYEQYF	TGTGCCAGCAGCTTACAACCAGCGACCTACGAGCAGTACTTC
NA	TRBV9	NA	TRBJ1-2	CASRTGPNYGYTF	TGTGCCAGCAGGACAGGTCCTAACTATGGCTACACCTTC
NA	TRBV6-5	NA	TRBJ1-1	CASSYSKDNPGAFF	TGTGCCAGCAGTTACTCGAAGGACAACCCTGGAGCTTTCTTT
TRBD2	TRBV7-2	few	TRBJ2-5	CASSPERGGRETQYF	TGTGCCAGCAGTCCGGAGCGGGGGGGCCGTGAGACCCAGTACTTC
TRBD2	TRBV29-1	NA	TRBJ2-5	CSVGTSGGRQETQYF	TGCAGCGTTGGGACTAGCGGGGGGCGCCAAGAGACCCAGTACTTC
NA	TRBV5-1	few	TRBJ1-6	CASSLGSNSNNSPLHF	TGCGCCAGCAGCTTGGGGTCGAACAGCAATAATTCACCCCTCCACTTT
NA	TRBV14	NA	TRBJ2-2	CASAPVRGGELFF	TGTGCCAGCGCTCCGGTGCGGGGCGGGGAGCTGTTTTTT
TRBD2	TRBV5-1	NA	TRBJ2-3	CASSYSGGSTDTQYF	TGCGCCAGCAGCTATAGCGGGGGGAGCACAGATACGCAGTATTTT
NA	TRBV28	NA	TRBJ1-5	CASSSPSGTRNQPQHF	TGTGCCAGCAGTTCACCCTCCGGGACACGGAATCAGCCCCAGCATTTT
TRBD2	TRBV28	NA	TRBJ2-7	CASKTSGGASYEQYF	TGTGCCAGCAAGACTAGCGGGGGGGCCTCCTACGAGCAGTACTTC
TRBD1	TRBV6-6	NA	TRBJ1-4	CASMGTGLNEKLFF	TGTGCCAGCATGGGGACAGGGTTAAATGAAAAACTGTTTTTT
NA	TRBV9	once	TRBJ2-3	CASSVGLPSTDTQYF	TGTGCCAGCAGCGTAGGACTACCCTCCACAGATACGCAGTATTTT
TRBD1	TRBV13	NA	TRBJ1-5	CASSLGGGQGNQPQHF	TGTGCCAGCAGCTTAGGAGGGGGACAGGGCAATCAGCCCCAGCATTTT
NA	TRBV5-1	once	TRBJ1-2	CASSLTGVYGYTF	TGCGCCAGCAGCTTGACAGGAGTCTATGGCTACACCTTC
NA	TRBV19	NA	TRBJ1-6	CASSMGGALHF	TGTGCCAGTAGTATGGGGGGGGCCCTCCACTTT
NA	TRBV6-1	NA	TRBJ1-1	CASSESRGTEAFF	TGTGCCAGCAGTGAATCGAGAGGGACTGAAGCTTTCTTT
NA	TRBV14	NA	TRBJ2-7	CASSQSRLVGEQYF	TGTGCCAGCAGCCAATCGCGACTCGTTGGCGAGCAGTACTTC
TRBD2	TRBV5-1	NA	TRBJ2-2	CASSVGGGRNTGELFF	TGCGCCAGCAGCGTTGGCGGGGGGCGGAACACCGGGGAGCTGTTTTTT
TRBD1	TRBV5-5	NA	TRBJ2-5	CASSSPLPRTGRETQYF	TGTGCCAGCAGCTCCCCCCTTCCTCGGACAGGGCGAGAGACCCAGTACTTC
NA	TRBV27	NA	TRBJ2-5	CASSFRAGEQETQYF	TGTGCCAGCAGTTTCAGGGCAGGGGAACAAGAGACCCAGTACTTC
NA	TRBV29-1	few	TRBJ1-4	CSVESGKGNEKLFF	TGCAGCGTTGAATCCGGGAAAGGGAATGAAAAACTGTTTTTT